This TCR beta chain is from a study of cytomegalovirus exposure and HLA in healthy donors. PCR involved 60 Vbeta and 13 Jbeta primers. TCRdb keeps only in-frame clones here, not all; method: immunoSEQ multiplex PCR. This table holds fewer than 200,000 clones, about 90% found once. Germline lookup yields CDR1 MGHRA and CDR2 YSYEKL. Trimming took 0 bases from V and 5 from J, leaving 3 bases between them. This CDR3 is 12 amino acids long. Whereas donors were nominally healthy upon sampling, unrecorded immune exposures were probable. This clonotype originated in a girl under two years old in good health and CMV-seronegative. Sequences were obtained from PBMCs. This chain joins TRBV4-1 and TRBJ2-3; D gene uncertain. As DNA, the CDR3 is TGCGCCAGCAGCCAAGATCGAGATACGCAGTATTTT. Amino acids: CASSQDRDTQYF.